This is a list of T cell receptor beta chains from one sample in a study of siplizumab effects on memory and regulatory T cells. Produced via immunoSEQ multiplex PCR; TCRdb's table is partial and in-frame only. The sample consists of roughly 100,000 clones, 90% to 95% of them appearing once. The material sequenced was CD4+ T cells sorted from blood. These receptor sequences come from a human donor in good health. CDR3s include the opening cysteine and the closing phenylalanine or tryptophan. A D gene is named only where the DNA matches it firmly. Size is stated for part of the rows, as once, few or many counts, or as a class when the clone is expanded.

J gene: TRBJ2-7
clone size: once
V gene: TRBV7-2
D gene: NA
CDR3 DNA: TGTGCCAGCAGCGGAAGCTGGACTAACTACGAGCAGTACTTC
CDR3 protein: CASSGSWTNYEQYF

J gene: TRBJ2-6
clone size: NA
V gene: TRBV7-6
D gene: TRBD1
CDR3 DNA: TGTGCCAGCAGCTTAGGGGCAGGGGGTTTCTCTGGGGCCAACGTCCTGACTTTC
CDR3 protein: CASSLGAGGFSGANVLTF

J gene: TRBJ1-1
clone size: NA
V gene: TRBV6-5
D gene: NA
CDR3 DNA: TGTGCCAGCAGTTCTCCCCTCGGGGGGCGAGCTTTCTTT
CDR3 protein: CASSSPLGGRAFF

J gene: TRBJ1-1
clone size: NA
V gene: TRBV14
D gene: NA
CDR3 DNA: TGTGCCAGCAGCCATTCAGGGCCGAACACTGAAGCTTTCTTT
CDR3 protein: CASSHSGPNTEAFF

J gene: TRBJ2-3
clone size: NA
V gene: TRBV7-2
D gene: NA
CDR3 DNA: TGTGCCAGCAGCTTCCTGCGACTAGGTGCAGATACGCAGTATTTT
CDR3 protein: CASSFLRLGADTQYF

J gene: TRBJ1-2
clone size: once
V gene: TRBV4-3
D gene: NA
CDR3 DNA: TGCGCCAGCAGTCGCGAGGGTAGTAACTATGGCTACACCTTC
CDR3 protein: CASSREGSNYGYTF

J gene: TRBJ1-2
clone size: NA
V gene: TRBV19
D gene: NA
CDR3 DNA: TGTGCCAGTAGTATCGGAACAGGGTTAATGTCTAACTATGGCTACACCTTC
CDR3 protein: CASSIGTGLMSNYGYTF

J gene: TRBJ1-1
clone size: NA
V gene: TRBV5-1
D gene: TRBD1
CDR3 DNA: TGCGCCAGCAGCAACCCGGGACAGGGAGCCACTGAAGCTTTCTTT
CDR3 protein: CASSNPGQGATEAFF

J gene: TRBJ2-7
clone size: NA
V gene: TRBV19
D gene: TRBD2
CDR3 DNA: TGTGCCAGTAGTGGTAGCGGGAGATGGTACGAGCAGTACTTC
CDR3 protein: CASSGSGRWYEQYF

J gene: TRBJ2-5
clone size: NA
V gene: TRBV2
D gene: TRBD2
CDR3 DNA: TGTGCCAGCAGTGAAGGGCTAGCGGCGAAGACCCAGTACTTC
CDR3 protein: CASSEGLAAKTQYF

J gene: TRBJ1-3
clone size: NA
V gene: TRBV7-2
D gene: TRBD1
CDR3 DNA: TGTGCCAGCAGCTCTCCAGGGGGATATGGAAACACCATATATTTT
CDR3 protein: CASSSPGGYGNTIYF

J gene: TRBJ1-2
clone size: NA
V gene: TRBV29-1
D gene: NA
CDR3 DNA: TGCAGCGTCAATCGAGGGAACTATGGCTACACCTTC
CDR3 protein: CSVNRGNYGYTF

J gene: TRBJ1-6
clone size: NA
V gene: TRBV11-2
D gene: NA
CDR3 DNA: TGTGCCAGCAGCCCCCACATCCGGGTGAATTCACCCCTCCACTTT
CDR3 protein: CASSPHIRVNSPLHF

J gene: TRBJ1-4
clone size: NA
V gene: TRBV7-8
D gene: TRBD1
CDR3 DNA: TGTGCCAGCAGCCAAAGACAGGGGGCTAATGAAAAACTGTTTTTT
CDR3 protein: CASSQRQGANEKLFF

J gene: TRBJ2-7
clone size: once
V gene: TRBV27
D gene: TRBD2
CDR3 DNA: TGTGCCAGCAAACGGGGACTAGCGGGAGCCTACGAGCAGTACTTC
CDR3 protein: CASKRGLAGAYEQYF

J gene: TRBJ2-3
clone size: NA
V gene: TRBV5-6
D gene: TRBD2
CDR3 DNA: TGTGCCAGCAGCTTCCCAGCGGGGGTAACAGATACGCAGTATTTT
CDR3 protein: CASSFPAGVTDTQYF

J gene: TRBJ2-5
clone size: NA
V gene: TRBV10-3
D gene: TRBD1
CDR3 DNA: TGTGCCATCCGAGACAGGGGTCAAGAGACCCAGTACTTC
CDR3 protein: CAIRDRGQETQYF

J gene: TRBJ2-1
clone size: NA
V gene: TRBV6-5
D gene: NA
CDR3 DNA: TGTGCCAGCAGTTACTCGGGGGGCTACAATGAGCAGTTCTTC
CDR3 protein: CASSYSGGYNEQFF

J gene: TRBJ1-2
clone size: once
V gene: TRBV5-4
D gene: NA
CDR3 DNA: TGTGCCAGCAGCTTGGGGGGGCCGGCTCCCCACCTCTCAGGGCAAGGCTACACCTTC
CDR3 protein: CASSLGGPAPHLSGQGYTF

J gene: TRBJ2-3
clone size: once
V gene: TRBV5-1
D gene: TRBD1
CDR3 DNA: TGCGCCAGCAGCCCTTCTACAGGGGGAGATACGCAGTATTTT
CDR3 protein: CASSPSTGGDTQYF

J gene: TRBJ1-1
clone size: NA
V gene: TRBV27
D gene: NA
CDR3 DNA: TGTGCCAGCAGTTTATCGAGGGGATGGGATGACACTGAAGCTTTCTTT
CDR3 protein: CASSLSRGWDDTEAFF

J gene: TRBJ2-1
clone size: NA
V gene: TRBV5-4
D gene: NA
CDR3 DNA: TGTGCCAGCAGCTCTAGAGCGGGTACCTACAATGAGCAGTTCTTC
CDR3 protein: CASSSRAGTYNEQFF

J gene: TRBJ2-7
clone size: NA
V gene: TRBV5-1
D gene: NA
CDR3 DNA: TGCGCCAGCAGCTTGCTCGGGGGCGCCTACGAGCAGTACTTC
CDR3 protein: CASSLLGGAYEQYF

J gene: TRBJ2-1
clone size: NA
V gene: TRBV7-2
D gene: TRBD2
CDR3 DNA: TGTGCCAGCAGCTTAGTCGCTAGCGGGGGGCCCAACAGTGAGCAGTTCTTC
CDR3 protein: CASSLVASGGPNSEQFF

J gene: TRBJ2-3
clone size: NA
V gene: TRBV15
D gene: TRBD2
CDR3 DNA: TGTGCCACCGCGTCCCTTAGCGGGGCCAGCACAGATACGCAGTATTTT
CDR3 protein: CATASLSGASTDTQYF

J gene: TRBJ1-5
clone size: NA
V gene: TRBV4-2
D gene: NA
CDR3 DNA: TGTGCCAGCAGCCAAGAAGGTACCCGGTACAATCAGCCCCAGCATTTT
CDR3 protein: CASSQEGTRYNQPQHF

J gene: TRBJ1-1
clone size: NA
V gene: TRBV9
D gene: TRBD1
CDR3 DNA: TGTGCCAGCAGCGCCCTACAGGGGGCGGCTGAAGCTTTCTTT
CDR3 protein: CASSALQGAAEAFF

J gene: TRBJ1-1
clone size: once
V gene: TRBV18
D gene: NA
CDR3 DNA: TGTGCCAGCTCACCTCAGACAGTAGGGACTGAAGCTTTCTTT
CDR3 protein: CASSPQTVGTEAFF

J gene: TRBJ1-1
clone size: NA
V gene: TRBV19
D gene: TRBD1
CDR3 DNA: TGTGCCAGTAGTATGGAGGACAGGGGGAACACTGAAGCTTTCTTT
CDR3 protein: CASSMEDRGNTEAFF

J gene: TRBJ2-1
clone size: NA
V gene: TRBV6-6
D gene: NA
CDR3 DNA: TGTGCCAGCAGTTCTACAGGGCGATTTCCAAATGAGCAGTTCTTC
CDR3 protein: CASSSTGRFPNEQFF

J gene: TRBJ2-7
clone size: NA
V gene: TRBV14
D gene: NA
CDR3 DNA: TGTGCCAGCAGCCAAGACATATGGGGATACGAGCAGTACTTC
CDR3 protein: CASSQDIWGYEQYF

J gene: TRBJ2-2
clone size: NA
V gene: TRBV7-2
D gene: NA
CDR3 DNA: TGTGCCAGCAGCCCAACAGGGCGCACCGGGGAGCTGTTTTTT
CDR3 protein: CASSPTGRTGELFF

J gene: TRBJ2-7
clone size: NA
V gene: TRBV9
D gene: NA
CDR3 DNA: TGTGCCAGCAGCGTAGCGGGAGCCGGCTACGAGCAGTACTTC
CDR3 protein: CASSVAGAGYEQYF

J gene: TRBJ2-7
clone size: NA
V gene: TRBV7-2
D gene: TRBD2
CDR3 DNA: TGTGCCAGCAGCTTAGCGGGACTAGCGGGAAACTACGAGCAGTACTTC
CDR3 protein: CASSLAGLAGNYEQYF

J gene: TRBJ1-2
clone size: NA
V gene: TRBV19
D gene: TRBD1
CDR3 DNA: TGTGCCGGACGAACAGGGGCTGGCTACACCTTC
CDR3 protein: CAGRTGAGYTF

J gene: TRBJ2-3
clone size: NA
V gene: TRBV19
D gene: NA
CDR3 DNA: TGTGCCAGTAGTCTAGGGGGGACCCCTAGTCCGGTAGCGCAGTATTTT
CDR3 protein: CASSLGGTPSPVAQYF

J gene: TRBJ1-3
clone size: NA
V gene: TRBV5-1
D gene: NA
CDR3 DNA: TGCGCCAGCAGCTTGACAGGGACGTACTCTGGAAACACCATATATTTT
CDR3 protein: CASSLTGTYSGNTIYF

J gene: TRBJ2-5
clone size: NA
V gene: TRBV4-1
D gene: NA
CDR3 DNA: TGCGCCAGCAGCCAACAGGGAATCCCAGAGACCCAGTACTTC
CDR3 protein: CASSQQGIPETQYF

J gene: TRBJ2-6
clone size: NA
V gene: TRBV10-3
D gene: TRBD1
CDR3 DNA: TGTGCCATCAGTGAGAGGGGGACAGGGATATCTGGGGCCAACGTCCTGACTTTC
CDR3 protein: CAISERGTGISGANVLTF

J gene: TRBJ1-4
clone size: NA
V gene: TRBV5-1
D gene: NA
CDR3 DNA: TGCGCCAGCAGCCGAGACCCTTCCAATGAAAAACTGTTTTTT
CDR3 protein: CASSRDPSNEKLFF

J gene: TRBJ1-1
clone size: NA
V gene: TRBV9
D gene: NA
CDR3 DNA: TGTGCCAGCAGCGTAGAACTGAACACTGAAGCTTTCTTT
CDR3 protein: CASSVELNTEAFF

J gene: TRBJ2-7
clone size: NA
V gene: TRBV5-6
D gene: NA
CDR3 DNA: TGTGCCAGCAGCCGCGGGACAGCCTACGAGCAGTACTTC
CDR3 protein: CASSRGTAYEQYF

J gene: TRBJ2-1
clone size: NA
V gene: TRBV18
D gene: TRBD2
CDR3 DNA: TGTGCCAGCTCACCCCTAGCGGGACGTATCAATGAGCAGTTCTTC
CDR3 protein: CASSPLAGRINEQFF

J gene: TRBJ1-4
clone size: NA
V gene: TRBV15
D gene: NA
CDR3 DNA: TGTGCCACCAGCAGGACCGCGAATAATGAAAAACTGTTTTTT
CDR3 protein: CATSRTANNEKLFF

J gene: TRBJ1-6
clone size: few
V gene: TRBV4-1
D gene: NA
CDR3 DNA: TGCGCCAGCAGCCAAGACAGGGTTAATTCACCCCTCCACTTT
CDR3 protein: CASSQDRVNSPLHF

J gene: TRBJ1-1
clone size: NA
V gene: TRBV10-3
D gene: NA
CDR3 DNA: TGTGCCATCAGTGAGAGGGCTTCGGACACTGAAGCTTTCTTT
CDR3 protein: CAISERASDTEAFF

J gene: TRBJ2-7
clone size: NA
V gene: TRBV27
D gene: NA
CDR3 DNA: TGTGCCAGTGCGAAAGGGGGCTCCTACGAGCAGTACTTC
CDR3 protein: CASAKGGSYEQYF